The T cell receptor beta chain under discussion was sequenced for a study of cytomegalovirus exposure and HLA in healthy donors. Whole-study results and caveats: With DRB1 most and HLA-C fewest, TCR association rates differed between HLA loci in a later analysis. A previous analysis found most TCR beta V segments productive roughly 90% or roughly 30% of the time.

Trimming removed 6 bases from V and 6 bases from J; junction bases left unmatched: 2. Germline V gene sequence: CDR1 ENHRY, CDR2 SYGVKD. This CDR3 has 13 residues. A remark on this clone: Its antigen is unknown.

This cohort consisted of healthy bone marrow donors. PCR employed 60 Vbeta and 13 Jbeta primers. Measured with immunoSEQ multiplex PCR; TCRdb has only the in-frame clones, and not every one. The sample consists of about 180,000 clones, around 79% of them appearing once. This receptor was taken from a female donor in good health and CMV-seronegative. The chain has TRBV10-3 and TRBJ1-4; 9 positions match TRBD1. Sequenced material: PBMCs. CDR3 sequence reads: CAIRGQGDEKLFF. CDR3 sequence (DNA): TGTGCCATCAGGGGACAGGGCGATGAAAAACTGTTTTTT.